Shown below are 15 T cell receptor beta chains from a single sample sequenced in a study of cytomegalovirus exposure and HLA in healthy donors (dated by TCRdb to 2016 to 2017). Library construction relied on the immunoSEQ multiplex PCR assay. For the multiplex PCR, a mixture combining 60 forward primers for TCR Vbeta segments and 13 reverse primers for TCR Jbeta segments was used. TCRdb took this table from immuneACCESS and kept in-frame rearrangements with V and J called. Such tables lack part of the clones; where checked against another copy, unresolved V genes explain under half of the gap, and the rest is unexplained. Counted in this sample were about 190,000 clones; 70% to 75% of them appeared once. Of the sample, approximately 3.1% is held by the ten largest clones. The sample consisted of PBMCs. The receptors stem from a woman in her thirties in good health and CMV-seropositive.

To note about this clone: One end of the junction does not line up with germline, which may come from a read error. Other DNA sequences in the sample encode the same CDR3. The chain employs TRBV28 and TRBJ2-7; TRBD2 agrees at 9 bases. The germline V gene encodes CDR1 MDHEN and CDR2 SYDVKM. This CDR3 comprises 14 residues. DNA for the CDR3: TGTGCTAGCAGTCGACTAGCGGCGTATTATGAGCAGTACTTC. Its protein is CASSRLAAYYEQYF.

This chain joins TRBV10-1 and TRBJ2-7, with TRBD2 matching 8 bases. Germline CDR1 is WNHNN and CDR2 is SYGVQD (reference sequence). J gave up 5 bases and V 0 bases, and 9 bases lay outside the gene matches. The CDR3 consists of 16 residues. CDR3 amino acids: CASSESGAGVVDEQYF. CDR3 DNA sequence: TGCGCCAGCAGTGAGTCGGGAGCGGGAGTAGTCGACGAGCAGTACTTC.

This chain uses TRBV29-1 with TRBJ2-7; TRBD2 matches at 7 bases. Unmatched junction bases numbered 5, after V lost 3 bases and J lost 3 bases. This CDR3 has 13 residues. Germline values: CDR1 SQVTM, CDR2 ANQGSEA. The CDR3 DNA sequence: TGCAGCGTTGATCTAGCGGACCACTACGAGCAGTACTTC. Translated: CSVDLADHYEQYF.

V usage is TRBV19 and J usage is TRBJ2-5; TRBD1 is a possible D gene (5 bases). The V end was cut by 1 base, the J end by 4 bases, with 7 bases between. The CDR3 runs 13 residues. Germline V gene sequence: CDR1 LNHDA, CDR2 SQIVND (reference sequence). Here the CDR3 reads CASSIVQGETQYF. For the CDR3, the DNA is TGTGCCAGTAGTATAGTCCAGGGAGAGACCCAGTACTTC.

This clone was recorded once. The rearrangement uses TRBV11-1 and TRBJ1-4; D call uncertain. V shed 5 bases and J shed 1 base, with 17 bases lying between them. The length of the CDR3 is 17 residues. Looked up from germline, CDR1 is SGHAT and CDR2 is FQDESV (reference sequence). The DNA of the CDR3 is TGTGCCAGCAGCCCCTACCCCTTTGGCGGAACTAATGAAAAACTGTTTTTT. This encodes CASSPYPFGGTNEKLFF.

CDR3 sequence reads: CASSQAQGLADYEQYF. The CDR3, as DNA: TGTGCCAGCAGCCAAGCCCAGGGACTAGCGGATTACGAGCAGTACTTC. The genes are TRBV7-9 and TRBJ2-7; 11 bases match TRBD2. The V gene end was trimmed by 5 bases and the J gene end by 4 bases; junction bases not matched to a gene: 10. CDR1 SEHNR and CDR2 FQNEAQ come from the germline V gene (reference sequence). There are 16 residues in the CDR3.

This chain joins TRBV27 and TRBJ2-1, with 10 nucleotides matching TRBD2. The V segment lost 5 bases and the J segment 7 bases; nucleotides outside the gene matches: 5. The germline CDR1 and CDR2 sequences are MNHEY and SMNVEV (reference sequence). The CDR3 consists of 14 residues. CDR3 DNA: TGTGCCAGCAGTGCTAGCGGGAGAGTAAATGAGCAGTTCTTC. Its protein is CASSASGRVNEQFF.

The chain couples TRBV11-2 to TRBJ2-4, with D possibly TRBD2 on 6 matching bases. Germline V gene sequence: CDR1 SGHAT, CDR2 FQNNGV. Trimming pared 1 base from V and 6 bases from J, leaving 19 bases between. The length of the CDR3 is 17 residues. CDR3 bases: TGTGCCAGCAGCTTAGTGGGAGGTGGAGGGACGGGAAACATTCAGTACTTC. It codes for CASSLVGGGGTGNIQYF.

This clone was seen only once. This rearrangement joins TRBV6-5 to TRBJ2-3; 14 positions agree with TRBD2. CDR1 MNHEY and CDR2 SVGAGI come from the germline V gene. CDR3 size: 15 residues. V shed 6 bases and J 5 bases; nucleotides not matched to a gene: 4. The CDR3 DNA follows: TGTGCCAGCAGCCTGACTAGCGGGGGGGTAGATACGCAGTATTTT. Translation: CASSLTSGGVDTQYF.

CDR3 protein: CASSMVDYEQYF. DNA of the CDR3: TGTGCCAGTAGTATGGTAGACTACGAGCAGTACTTC. This chain connects TRBV19 to TRBJ2-7; no firm D call. The germline V gene encodes CDR1 LNHDA and CDR2 SQIVND (reference sequence). Trimming removed 3 bases at V and 3 bases at J, with 6 bases between. The CDR3 is 12 residues long.

The V and J genes are TRBV27 and TRBJ2-1, with 10 positions matching TRBD2. The germline V gene encodes CDR1 MNHEY and CDR2 SMNVEV (reference sequence). Trimming removed 5 bases from V and 6 bases from J; junction bases left unmatched: 10. The CDR3 is 16 residues long. The CDR3, as DNA: TGTGCCAGCAGTCCCCAGACTAGCGGGTTTTCCAATGAGCAGTTCTTC. Residues: CASSPQTSGFSNEQFF.

The table lists this clone with a few counts. The chain links TRBV7-2 to TRBJ2-4, with TRBD2 as a possible D gene (6 bases). The CDR3 runs 14 residues. V was shortened by 11 bases and J by 3 bases, with 17 bases between the two germline ends. The germline V gene encodes CDR1 SGHTA and CDR2 FQGNSA. The CDR3, as DNA: TGTGCCGTCGGGAGTGGCCAGGACAAAAACATTCAGTACTTC. Translated, it gives CAVGSGQDKNIQYF.

The V call is TRBV6-6, the J call TRBJ2-5; 9 positions match TRBD1. Trimming took 4 bases from V and 3 from J; bases not matched to a gene: 6. Looked up from germline, CDR1 is MNHNY and CDR2 is SVGAGI (reference sequence). CDR3 size: 15 residues. The CDR3 region is CASSFPGTGKETQYF. CDR3 DNA sequence: TGTGCCAGCAGTTTCCCCGGGACAGGGAAAGAGACCCAGTACTTC.

V gene TRBV14 combines with J gene TRBJ2-7; the match to TRBD1 covers 8 bases. Germline V gene sequence: CDR1 SGHDN, CDR2 FVKESK. J gave up 3 bases and V 1 base, and 5 bases lay outside the gene matches. The CDR3 consists of 15 residues. In DNA, the CDR3 is TGTGCCAGCAGCCAAGGGTACGACAGGGGCTACGAGCAGTACTTC. Amino acid sequence: CASSQGYDRGYEQYF. Complete variable domain (other parts from reference TRBV14 and TRBJ2-7): EAGVTQFPSHSVIEKGQTVTLRCDPISGHDNLYWYRRVMGKEIKFLLHFVKESKQDESGMPNNRFLAERTGGTYSTLKVQPAELEDSGVYFCASSQGYDRGYEQYFGPGTRLTVT.

The V gene is TRBV6-1, the J gene TRBJ1-2; D gene ambiguous. The CDR3 has 13 residues. Germline CDR1 and CDR2: MNHNS and SASEGT. Trimming cost V 6 bases and J 4 bases, with 12 bases left between them. In nucleotides, the CDR3 is TGTGCCAGCAGCTTCCACACCTCCTATGGCTACACCTTC. Protein sequence: CASSFHTSYGYTF.